These 32 T cell receptor beta chains were sequenced from one sample in a study of OX40 agonist ivuxolimab in advanced cancers. Only in-frame clones appear in the TCRdb table, and some are missing; sequencing was by immunoSEQ multiplex PCR. The data contain 60,000 to 80,000 clones, about 81% of them singletons. Specimen: CD4+ or CD8+ T cells sorted from blood, collected in a trial of the OX40 agonist ivuxolimab. The receptors shown here come from an adult with an advanced solid tumor such as melanoma, head and neck, liver or kidney cancer.

A remark on this clone: The sample contains more than one DNA sequence encoding this CDR3. The gene calls are TRBV10-2 and TRBJ1-5; D is uncertain. Trimming took 3 bases from V and 6 from J, leaving 9 bases between them. This CDR3 region has 13 residues. Germline V gene lookup returns CDR1 WSHSY and CDR2 SAAADI. The CDR3 coding sequence is TGCGCCAGCAGTGAATTCGACGGTCAGCCCCAGCATTTT. Translated: CASSEFDGQPQHF.

This clone has only one observation. The chain employs TRBV9 and TRBJ2-3; no clear D gene. This CDR3 comprises 15 residues. Germline assignment: CDR1 SGDLS and CDR2 YYNGEE. V dropped 2 bases and J dropped 0 bases, with 10 bases sitting between them. The CDR3 bases are TGTGCCAGCAGCGTGCGGCCATCTAGCACAGATACGCAGTATTTT. Its protein product is CASSVRPSSTDTQYF.

The CDR3 sequence is CASSQTGTGVYEQYF. The CDR3 nucleotides read TGCGCCAGCAGCCAGACCGGGACAGGCGTCTACGAGCAGTACTTC. This sequence joins TRBV5-1 and TRBJ2-7; 8 bases are a match to TRBD1. This CDR3 comprises 15 residues. Germline CDR1 and CDR2: SGHRS and YFSETQ. V was clipped by 4 bases and J by 3 bases; unmatched bases: 9.

The V call is TRBV9, the J call TRBJ2-5; D ambiguous. V dropped 0 bases and J dropped 9 bases, with 18 bases sitting between them. Germline values: CDR1 SGDLS, CDR2 YYNGEE. The CDR3 is 15 residues long. The CDR3: CASSVVGDPAMSQYF. CDR3 sequence (DNA): TGTGCCAGCAGCGTAGTAGGTGACCCTGCTATGTCCCAGTACTTC.

This sequence joins TRBV29-1 and TRBJ2-3, with D uncertain. V lost 3 bases to trimming and J lost 7 bases, with 17 bases between them. Germline V gene sequence: CDR1 SQVTM, CDR2 ANQGSEA. The CDR3 is 14 amino acids. The CDR3 nucleotides are TGCAGCGTTGAGGGGTCTTTTGCTTCTAATACGCAGTATTTT. This gives the protein CSVEGSFASNTQYF.

The rearrangement links TRBV7-9 to TRBJ2-2, with 13 positions matching TRBD2. V was pared by 3 bases and J by 7 bases, with 5 bases of the junction left unmatched. The CDR3 loop spans 16 amino acids. CDR1 and CDR2 from the germline V gene are SEHNR and FQNEAQ (reference sequence). CDR3 nucleotide sequence: TGTGCCAGCAGCTTCGGGACTAGCGGGATGATCGGGGAGCTGTTTTTT. The encoded protein is CASSFGTSGMIGELFF.

This clone was found once. CDR3 region: CASRLTGGPYF. CDR3 DNA sequence: TGTGCCAGCAGGTTGACAGGGGGTCCGTACTTC. The V and J genes are TRBV2 and TRBJ2-7, with TRBD1 matching over 9 bases. The CDR3 length is 11 residues. Germline V CDR1 and CDR2: SNHLY, FYNNEI. V lost 6 bases and J lost 12; bases outside the gene matches: 6.

The chain employs TRBV6-1 and TRBJ1-5; D remains ambiguous. The V end was cut by 0 bases, the J end by 4 bases, with 13 bases between. Germline V CDR1 and CDR2: MNHNS, SASEGT. This CDR3 contains 16 residues. In nucleotides, the CDR3 is TGTGCCAGCAGTGAAGCAAGGGTGGAGTGGAATCAGCCCCAGCATTTT. This encodes CASSEARVEWNQPQHF.

This chain joins TRBV15 and TRBJ2-3, with TRBD2 matching 8 bases. The CDR3 extends over 16 amino acids. Trimming took 0 bases from V and 4 from J; bases not matched to a gene: 6. In germline, CDR1 is LNHNV, CDR2 YYDKDF (reference sequence). The chain's CDR3 is CATSRDNGGASDTQYF. DNA for the CDR3: TGTGCCACCAGCAGAGATAACGGGGGGGCTTCAGATACGCAGTATTTT.

J is TRBJ1-4 and V is TRBV29-1; D not resolved. V was cut by 0 bases and J by 8 bases, with 13 bases left in between. Germline V gives CDR1 SQVTM, CDR2 ANQGSEA. This CDR3 has 14 residues. The CDR3 loop is CSVEDLRSEEKLFF. CDR3 bases: TGCAGCGTTGAAGATCTCAGGTCTGAGGAAAAACTGTTTTTT.

CDR3 coding DNA: TGCGCCAGCAGCCAAGGGGGGACAGGCTTTGGGGAAAAACTGTTTTTT. As protein: CASSQGGTGFGEKLFF. V and J are TRBV4-1 and TRBJ1-4, with 8 nucleotides matching TRBD1. Trimming at V came to 1 base and at J to 8 bases, leaving 9 bases not matched to a gene. Per germline, CDR1 MGHRA and CDR2 YSYEKL. This CDR3 comprises 16 residues.

This clone was found a few times. The rearrangement joins TRBV29-1 to TRBJ1-1; no clear D gene. Germline lookup yields CDR1 SQVTM and CDR2 ANQGSEA. The V end lost 4 bases, the J end lost 1 base, and 13 bases lay between the germline ends. The CDR3 has 14 amino acids. The chain's CDR3 is CSVGWTFANTEAFF. The CDR3 DNA reads TGCAGCGTTGGCTGGACGTTTGCGAACACTGAAGCTTTCTTT.

The chain carries TRBV6-1 and TRBJ2-5, with a weak D call TRBD2 (6 bases). Germline V gene sequence: CDR1 MNHNS, CDR2 SASEGT. The CDR3 sequence is 13 residues long. Trimming took 4 bases from V and 0 from J, leaving 6 bases between them. CDR3 protein: CASSGDYQETQYF. CDR3 DNA: TGTGCCAGCAGTGGGGACTACCAAGAGACCCAGTACTTC.

This chain uses TRBV9 with TRBJ2-6, with 7 bases that match TRBD1. The CDR3 has 17 residues. The ends lost 3 bases at V and 1 base at J; junction bases unmatched: 7. Germline CDR1 is SGDLS and CDR2 is YYNGEE. In DNA, the CDR3 is TGTGCCAGCAGCGCAACGACAGGGATGTCTGGGGCCAACGTCCTGACTTTC. Translated, it gives CASSATTGMSGANVLTF. Based on the CDR3 plus reference TRBV9 and TRBJ2-6, the full variable domain is DSGVTQTPKHLITATGQRVTLRCSPRSGDLSVYWYQQSLDQGLQFLIQYYNGEERAKGNILERFSAQQFPDLHSELNLSSLELGDSALYFCASSATTGMSGANVLTFGAGSRLTVL.

This chain joins TRBV6-5 and TRBJ2-7; a weak D match, TRBD2 (6 bases). Trimming took 0 bases from V and 5 from J, leaving 17 bases between them. Germline V gene sequence: CDR1 MNHEY, CDR2 SVGAGI. This CDR3 is 16 amino acids long. The CDR3: CASSYSHLGERDEQYF. The CDR3 coding sequence is TGTGCCAGCAGTTACTCGCACTTAGGGGAGCGGGACGAGCAGTACTTC.

The gene calls are TRBV6-1 and TRBJ2-2; D perhaps matches TRBD2 (6 bases). The CDR3 runs to 14 residues. V was pared by 7 bases and J by 0 bases, with 9 bases between. The germline V gene encodes CDR1 MNHNS and CDR2 SASEGT. This chain's CDR3 is CASNGTPNTGELFF. In DNA, the CDR3 is TGTGCCAGCAACGGGACTCCGAACACCGGGGAGCTGTTTTTT.

The chain joins TRBV7-6 to TRBJ1-1; D call uncertain. Germline V lookup: CDR1 SGHVS, CDR2 FNYEAQ. This CDR3 comprises 14 residues. With 0 bases removed from V and 3 bases from J, the gap between germline ends came to 8 bases. The CDR3 nucleotides read TGTGCCAGCAGCTTAGCGCCCAGTCACACTGAAGCTTTCTTT. Translation: CASSLAPSHTEAFF.

The chain employs TRBV5-1 and TRBJ2-6; TRBD1 agrees at 8 bases. The CDR3 has 17 residues. In germline, CDR1 is SGHRS, CDR2 YFSETQ. Trimming cost V 4 bases and J 1 base; bases outside gene matches: 7. CDR3 protein: CASSGGTGPSGANVLTF. In DNA form, the CDR3 reads TGCGCCAGCAGCGGCGGGACAGGTCCTTCTGGGGCCAACGTCCTGACTTTC.

Turning to this clone: The identical CDR3 is also encoded by other nucleotide sequences in the sample. The V and J genes are TRBV12-1 and TRBJ1-1; the table's TRBD1 call for D was not verified on the DNA. TRBV12-1 is deemed a pseudogene. This CDR3 spans 13 amino acids. This chain's CDR3 is CASTGQGDTEAFF. CDR3 nucleotides: TGTGCCAGCACGGGACAGGGCGACACTGAAGCTTTCTTT.

This clone turned up a few times. This chain uses TRBV18 with TRBJ1-1; D perhaps matches TRBD1 (6 bases). Per the germline V gene, CDR1 is KGHSH and CDR2 is LQKENI. The CDR3 extends over 15 amino acids. Deletions cut 5 bases from V and 1 base from J, with 14 bases between. CDR3 loop: CASSVTGLSNTEAFF. The CDR3 region has the DNA TGTGCCAGCTCAGTCACAGGGCTGTCGAACACTGAAGCTTTCTTT.

The chain is built from TRBV6-5 and TRBJ1-1; D unclear. V lost 2 bases, J lost 2 bases, and 9 bases lay in between. The CDR3 extends over 14 amino acids. From germline, CDR1 is MNHEY and CDR2 SVGAGI. In nucleotides, the CDR3 is TGTGCCAGCAGTTACGACGGATTAAACACTGAAGCTTTCTTT. This sequence encodes CASSYDGLNTEAFF.

The chain joins TRBV6-1 to TRBJ1-2; 7 bases fit TRBD1. This CDR3 has 14 residues. V dropped 8 bases and J dropped 3; count of bases not matched to a gene: 9. Germline V gene lookup returns CDR1 MNHNS and CDR2 SASEGT. DNA of the CDR3: TGTGCCAGCGACGTGGGTGGGACAGACTATGGCTACACCTTC. This encodes CASDVGGTDYGYTF.

The genes are TRBV29-1 and TRBJ2-2, with D tentatively TRBD2 (7 bases). Germline V gives CDR1 SQVTM, CDR2 ANQGSEA. Between the trimmed V and J ends, which lost 6 bases and 5 bases, there was a span of 16 bases. CDR3 size: 14 residues. This chain's CDR3 is CSVSRGRGTGELFF. The CDR3, as DNA: TGCAGCGTCTCGCGGGGGCGAGGGACCGGGGAGCTGTTTTTT.

The chain combines TRBV5-4 with TRBJ2-5, with 10 positions matching TRBD2. The CDR3 extends over 18 amino acids. V gave up 1 base and J gave up 1 base; unmatched junction bases: 10. Germline loops: CDR1 SGHNT, CDR2 YYREEE (reference sequence). As DNA, the CDR3 is TGTGCCAGCAGCTTGTTGGTCTATAGCGGGGGGACCCAAGAGACCCAGTACTTC. Amino acids: CASSLLVYSGGTQETQYF.

This clone has just one count. The gene calls are TRBV13 and TRBJ2-5, with D possibly called TRBD1 or TRBD2 (6 bases each). Per the germline V gene, CDR1 is PRHDT and CDR2 is FYEKMQ (reference sequence). The CDR3 has 16 residues. V shed 5 bases and J shed 6 bases, with 22 bases lying between them. The CDR3 nucleotides are TGTGCCAGCAGCCCCCGGAGGGGGGCCGGTTTAAAGACCCAGTACTTC. Protein: CASSPRRGAGLKTQYF.

This chain links TRBV7-2 with TRBJ2-7; D is unresolved. This CDR3 is built from 13 residues. Germline V gene sequence: CDR1 SGHTA, CDR2 FQGNSA. Trimming shortened V by 0 bases and J by 4 bases, and 7 bases separated the two germline ends. The CDR3 protein is CASSLAVRYEQYF. The CDR3 bases are TGTGCCAGCAGCTTAGCCGTCCGTTACGAGCAGTACTTC.

V usage is TRBV7-6 and J usage is TRBJ1-4; D call uncertain. The CDR3 consists of 15 residues. Germline values: CDR1 SGHVS, CDR2 FNYEAQ. The V end was cut by 1 base, the J end by 4 bases, with 10 bases between. This CDR3 reads CASSLEGFFNEKLFF. CDR3 nucleotides: TGTGCCAGCAGCTTAGAGGGCTTTTTTAATGAAAAACTGTTTTTT.

This clone is medium-sized by share. V and J are TRBV11-1 and TRBJ1-4, with D uncertain. The CDR3 spans 11 residues. Germline CDR1 SGHAT, CDR2 FQDESV (reference sequence). Trimming left V 8 bases short and J 4 bases short, with 5 bases between. CDR3 in amino acids: CASGLNEKLFF. The CDR3 nucleotides are TGTGCCAGCGGCCTTAATGAAAAACTGTTTTTT.

The chain combines TRBV27 with TRBJ1-1; D might be TRBD1 (6 bases). Germline CDR1 MNHEY, CDR2 SMNVEV (reference sequence). The CDR3 covers 12 residues. Trimming took 6 bases from V and 8 from J, leaving 13 bases between them. The CDR3 bases are TGTGCCAGCAGGCTAACAGGGTCCGAAGCTTTCTTT. Translating it yields CASRLTGSEAFF.

This clone came up once. The chain has TRBV7-9 and TRBJ2-7, with 9 bases identical to TRBD1. The CDR3 length is 16 residues. CDR1 and CDR2 from the germline V gene are SEHNR and FQNEAQ (reference sequence). With V trimmed by 4 bases and J by 1 base, 8 bases remained unmatched. Here the CDR3 DNA reads TGTGCCAGCAGCTATATATCCGGGACAGGGTCCTACGAGCAGTACTTC. Protein: CASSYISGTGSYEQYF. The whole variable domain, remainder taken from reference TRBV7-9 and TRBJ2-7, is DTGVSQNPRHKITKRGQNVTFRCDPISEHNRLYWYRQTLGQGPEFLTYFQNEAQLEKSRLLSDRFSAERPKGSFSTLEIQRTEQGDSAMYLCASSYISGTGSYEQYFGPGTRLTVT.

The sample holds a few counts of this clone. This chain connects TRBV5-1 to TRBJ1-4; D call uncertain. The CDR3 extends over 13 amino acids. Germline loops: CDR1 SGHRS, CDR2 YFSETQ. V gave up 2 bases and J gave up 6 bases, with 8 bases separating them. CDR3 nucleotide sequence: TGCGCCAGCAGCTTTGGACGCGATGAAAAACTGTTTTTT. It specifies CASSFGRDEKLFF.

V is TRBV11-2 and J is TRBJ2-1, with TRBD2 matching over 11 bases. CDR1 is SGHAT, CDR2 FQNNGV, per germline. The trim removed 5 bases at V and 2 bases at J, leaving 11 bases unmatched. The CDR3 has 18 amino acids. Here the CDR3 DNA reads TGTGCCAGCAGCACAACCGGGACTAGCGGTCATGCCTACAATGAGCAGTTCTTC. Protein sequence: CASSTTGTSGHAYNEQFF.